Listed below are T cell receptor beta chains from one sample, sequenced in a study of blood T cell repertoires in COVID-19. Sequencing used immunoSEQ multiplex PCR; TCRdb keeps in-frame clones, though not all of them. The sample records around 300,000 clones, around 88% being singletons. Sequencing input: peripheral blood. Receptors originate from a woman in her seventies with COVID-19, enrolled during active disease. The CDR3 runs from the conserved cysteine through the conserved F or W. Each record gives: V gene, D gene, J gene, clone size, CDR3 DNA, CDR3 protein. D genes are given only for firm matches. Clone size appears in some rows only: once, few, many, or a class for an expanded clone.

v_gene: TRBV2
d_gene: -
j_gene: TRBJ2-3
abundance: -
CDR3nt: TGTGCCAGCAGTGCGGCCTGGGAGACTACGCAGTATTTT
CDR3aa: CASSAAWETTQYF

v_gene: TRBV6-5
d_gene: -
j_gene: TRBJ2-2
abundance: few
CDR3nt: TGTGCCAGCAGAAACAGGGAACTGAACACCGGGGAGCTGTTTTTT
CDR3aa: CASRNRELNTGELFF

v_gene: TRBV3-1/TRBV3-2
d_gene: -
j_gene: TRBJ1-2
abundance: -
CDR3nt: TGTGCCAGCAGCTCCCGGACTCCCTACTATGGCTACACCTTC
CDR3aa: CASSSRTPYYGYTF

v_gene: TRBV5-6
d_gene: -
j_gene: TRBJ2-1
abundance: -
CDR3nt: TGTGCCAGCAGCTTCCCGGGAAAATCGGGGGAGCAGTTCTTC
CDR3aa: CASSFPGKSGEQFF

v_gene: TRBV18
d_gene: -
j_gene: TRBJ2-1
abundance: once
CDR3nt: TGTGCCAGCTCACCTCTACTAGCCAGTGAGCAGTTCTTC
CDR3aa: CASSPLLASEQFF

v_gene: TRBV5-6
d_gene: -
j_gene: TRBJ2-1
abundance: -
CDR3nt: TGTGCCAGCAGCTTGCCGGGCTACAATGAGCAGTTCTTC
CDR3aa: CASSLPGYNEQFF

v_gene: TRBV30
d_gene: TRBD1
j_gene: TRBJ1-1
abundance: -
CDR3nt: TGTGCCTGGAGTCCCCCGACAGGGGGAAGTACTGAAGCTTTCTTT
CDR3aa: CAWSPPTGGSTEAFF

v_gene: TRBV5-1
d_gene: -
j_gene: TRBJ2-7
abundance: -
CDR3nt: TGCGCCAGCAGCTTGGAATTTGGAGGGAACTTAGCCTACGAGCAGTACTTC
CDR3aa: CASSLEFGGNLAYEQYF

v_gene: TRBV2
d_gene: -
j_gene: TRBJ1-6
abundance: -
CDR3nt: TGTGCCAGCAGCCTAGGGGGGAGGGCTTCACCCCTCCACTTT
CDR3aa: CASSLGGRASPLHF

v_gene: TRBV10-3
d_gene: TRBD1
j_gene: TRBJ1-1
abundance: -
CDR3nt: TGTGCCATCACAACCGGACAGGGGGCACCTGAAGCTTTCTTT
CDR3aa: CAITTGQGAPEAFF

v_gene: TRBV5-1
d_gene: -
j_gene: TRBJ2-7
abundance: -
CDR3nt: TGCGCCAGCAGCTTGGAGACAGGTACCTACGAGCAGTACTTC
CDR3aa: CASSLETGTYEQYF

v_gene: TRBV19
d_gene: -
j_gene: TRBJ1-6
abundance: -
CDR3nt: TGTGCCAGTAGTATCTTTGCCGGCCAGGGGTCACCCCTCCACTTT
CDR3aa: CASSIFAGQGSPLHF

v_gene: TRBV5-4
d_gene: -
j_gene: TRBJ2-1
abundance: -
CDR3nt: TGTGCCAGCTCAGGGTCAGGCGGTGAGCAGTTCTTC
CDR3aa: CASSGSGGEQFF

v_gene: TRBV2
d_gene: -
j_gene: TRBJ1-3
abundance: -
CDR3nt: TGTGCCAGCAGCGGACAACAGGGAGTGTTTGTCGGAAACACCATATATTTT
CDR3aa: CASSGQQGVFVGNTIYF

v_gene: TRBV27
d_gene: TRBD1
j_gene: TRBJ2-1
abundance: few
CDR3nt: TGTGCCAGCAGTTTAAGGACAGGGTTTGAGCAGTTCTTC
CDR3aa: CASSLRTGFEQFF

v_gene: TRBV12-3/TRBV12-4
d_gene: -
j_gene: TRBJ1-5
abundance: once
CDR3nt: TGTGCCAGCAGTTTTGCGGGGTCTCAGCCCCAGCATTTT
CDR3aa: CASSFAGSQPQHF

v_gene: TRBV5-6
d_gene: TRBD1
j_gene: TRBJ2-5
abundance: -
CDR3nt: TGTGCCAGCAGCTTGGACGGACAGGGTGATCCCCAAGAGACCCAGTACTTC
CDR3aa: CASSLDGQGDPQETQYF

v_gene: TRBV3-1/TRBV3-2
d_gene: -
j_gene: TRBJ1-2
abundance: -
CDR3nt: TGTGCCAGCAGCCGACAGGTTCGCGGAAACTATGGCTACACCTTC
CDR3aa: CASSRQVRGNYGYTF

v_gene: TRBV12-3/TRBV12-4
d_gene: TRBD1
j_gene: TRBJ2-3
abundance: -
CDR3nt: TGTGCCAGCAGTTACGGGACAGGGGGGACGTTTTTT
CDR3aa: CASSYGTGGTFF

v_gene: TRBV5-1
d_gene: -
j_gene: TRBJ2-1
abundance: -
CDR3nt: TGCGCCAGCAATCCGACCGGGACTTACTACAATGAGCAGTTCTTC
CDR3aa: CASNPTGTYYNEQFF

v_gene: TRBV12-5
d_gene: TRBD1
j_gene: TRBJ2-2
abundance: -
CDR3nt: TGTGCTAGTGAGAGGGGGCAGCCCGGGGAGCTGTTTTTT
CDR3aa: CASERGQPGELFF

v_gene: TRBV9
d_gene: -
j_gene: TRBJ1-3
abundance: -
CDR3nt: TGTGCCAGCAGCGTAGATAGGGGAAGTCGGTCCACCATATATTTT
CDR3aa: CASSVDRGSRSTIYF

v_gene: TRBV4-3
d_gene: -
j_gene: TRBJ1-1
abundance: -
CDR3nt: TGCGCCAGCAGCCGAACGGGTGGTCGGAACACTGAAGCTTTCTTT
CDR3aa: CASSRTGGRNTEAFF

v_gene: TRBV18
d_gene: -
j_gene: TRBJ1-2
abundance: -
CDR3nt: TGTGCCAGCTCCGCCACACAAGCTAACTATGGCTACACCTTC
CDR3aa: CASSATQANYGYTF

v_gene: TRBV9
d_gene: TRBD2
j_gene: TRBJ2-2
abundance: -
CDR3nt: TGTGCCAGCAGCTCATCCTCTGGGACTAGCGGCTATAACACCGGGGAGCTGTTTTTT
CDR3aa: CASSSSSGTSGYNTGELFF

v_gene: TRBV5-6
d_gene: -
j_gene: TRBJ1-3
abundance: -
CDR3nt: TGTGCCAGCAGCTTGGGACTTTTTTCTGGAAACACCATATATTTT
CDR3aa: CASSLGLFSGNTIYF

v_gene: TRBV29-1
d_gene: TRBD1
j_gene: TRBJ2-7
abundance: -
CDR3nt: TGCAGCGTTACAGGACAGGGAATTTACGAGCAGTACTTC
CDR3aa: CSVTGQGIYEQYF

v_gene: TRBV5-6
d_gene: TRBD1
j_gene: TRBJ1-2
abundance: -
CDR3nt: TGTGCCAGCAGCACGGGGACAGGGGGTCCTAACTATGGCTACACCTTC
CDR3aa: CASSTGTGGPNYGYTF

v_gene: TRBV5-4
d_gene: TRBD1
j_gene: TRBJ2-1
abundance: -
CDR3nt: TGTGCCAGCAGCCCGGACAGGGGCGAGCAGTTCTTC
CDR3aa: CASSPDRGEQFF

v_gene: TRBV7-9
d_gene: -
j_gene: TRBJ2-7
abundance: -
CDR3nt: TGTGCCAGCAGCTTACAGGGGATCAGCTACGAGCAGTACTTC
CDR3aa: CASSLQGISYEQYF

v_gene: TRBV6-5
d_gene: TRBD1
j_gene: TRBJ1-1
abundance: -
CDR3nt: TGTGCCACCCTATCGACAGGGTGGGGCACTGAAGCTTTCTTT
CDR3aa: CATLSTGWGTEAFF

v_gene: TRBV30
d_gene: -
j_gene: TRBJ1-1
abundance: -
CDR3nt: TGTGCCGGACGTGACGGACAGTTCTTCACTGAAGCTTTCTTT
CDR3aa: CAGRDGQFFTEAFF

v_gene: TRBV19
d_gene: TRBD1
j_gene: TRBJ2-2
abundance: few
CDR3nt: TGTGCCAGTAAAACAACCGGGACAGGGATCGGGGAGCTGTTTTTT
CDR3aa: CASKTTGTGIGELFF

v_gene: TRBV5-1
d_gene: -
j_gene: TRBJ2-7
abundance: few
CDR3nt: TGCGCCAGCAGCACCGTCCCCGGAGCGTCCTACGAGCAGTACTTC
CDR3aa: CASSTVPGASYEQYF

v_gene: TRBV5-1
d_gene: -
j_gene: TRBJ2-1
abundance: -
CDR3nt: TGCGCCAGCAGCTTGCCCCTCGGCTCCTACAATGAGCAGTTCTTC
CDR3aa: CASSLPLGSYNEQFF

v_gene: TRBV7-6
d_gene: -
j_gene: TRBJ1-2
abundance: -
CDR3nt: TGTGCCAGCAGCTTAGCAGCAGGGGCCAATGGCTACACCTTC
CDR3aa: CASSLAAGANGYTF

v_gene: TRBV19
d_gene: -
j_gene: TRBJ2-7
abundance: once
CDR3nt: TGTGCCAGTAGTATAGATGGGGCAGGGGGGCACTCCTACGAGCAGTACTTC
CDR3aa: CASSIDGAGGHSYEQYF

v_gene: TRBV9
d_gene: -
j_gene: TRBJ2-7
abundance: -
CDR3nt: TGTGCCAGCAGCGGGAGTCCAGGGGATTACTACGAGCAGTACTTC
CDR3aa: CASSGSPGDYYEQYF

v_gene: TRBV30
d_gene: -
j_gene: TRBJ1-6
abundance: few
CDR3nt: TGTGCCTGGAGTGCCCCTAGGGGTATCTATAATTCACCCCTCCACTTT
CDR3aa: CAWSAPRGIYNSPLHF

v_gene: TRBV5-1
d_gene: TRBD2
j_gene: TRBJ2-3
abundance: -
CDR3nt: TGCGCCAGCAGCCCCAGGGCGGGGGGCCCAGATACGCAGTATTTT
CDR3aa: CASSPRAGGPDTQYF

v_gene: TRBV30
d_gene: -
j_gene: TRBJ1-1
abundance: -
CDR3nt: TGTGCCTGGAGTGGCTATCACACTGAAGCTTTCTTT
CDR3aa: CAWSGYHTEAFF

v_gene: TRBV2
d_gene: TRBD1
j_gene: TRBJ1-2
abundance: -
CDR3nt: TGTGCCAGCAGTGGACAGGGGGCTGGCTACACCTTC
CDR3aa: CASSGQGAGYTF

v_gene: TRBV5-1
d_gene: -
j_gene: TRBJ1-4
abundance: once
CDR3nt: TGCGCCAGGATAGCAGATAATGAAAAACTGTTTTTT
CDR3aa: CARIADNEKLFF

v_gene: TRBV9
d_gene: -
j_gene: TRBJ2-1
abundance: -
CDR3nt: TGTGCCAGCAGCACATCCGGGAGTACCTACAATGAGCAGTTCTTC
CDR3aa: CASSTSGSTYNEQFF

v_gene: TRBV7-2
d_gene: TRBD2
j_gene: TRBJ2-3
abundance: -
CDR3nt: TGTGCCAGCAGCTTAGTAGGCGGGGGAGGATCAGATACGCAGTATTTT
CDR3aa: CASSLVGGGGSDTQYF

v_gene: TRBV6-1
d_gene: TRBD1
j_gene: TRBJ2-2
abundance: -
CDR3nt: TGTGCCAGCAGTGGGAGGGGGACAGGGAACACCGGGGAGCTGTTTTTT
CDR3aa: CASSGRGTGNTGELFF

v_gene: TRBV4-1
d_gene: TRBD2
j_gene: TRBJ2-1
abundance: -
CDR3nt: TGCGCCAGCAGCCTCTCAGGGACTAGCGGGGGGCTAGATGAGCAGTTCTTC
CDR3aa: CASSLSGTSGGLDEQFF

v_gene: TRBV28
d_gene: -
j_gene: TRBJ2-2
abundance: -
CDR3nt: TGTGCCAGCAGGGGCGAGAACACCGGGGAGCTGTTTTTT
CDR3aa: CASRGENTGELFF

v_gene: TRBV10-3
d_gene: TRBD2
j_gene: TRBJ2-2
abundance: once
CDR3nt: TGTGCCATCAGTGCACTAGCGGGGAACACCGGGGAGCTGTTTTTT
CDR3aa: CAISALAGNTGELFF

v_gene: TRBV9
d_gene: -
j_gene: TRBJ1-3
abundance: once
CDR3nt: TGTGCCAGCAGCGTTGGCGGGGCTTCCGGAAACACCATATATTTT
CDR3aa: CASSVGGASGNTIYF

v_gene: TRBV5-1
d_gene: -
j_gene: TRBJ2-5
abundance: -
CDR3nt: TGCGCCAGCAGCTTATATCGGATGGGACTTATAGAGACCCAGTACTTC
CDR3aa: CASSLYRMGLIETQYF

v_gene: TRBV5-1
d_gene: TRBD2
j_gene: TRBJ2-3
abundance: -
CDR3nt: TGCGCCAGCAGCGACAAGGCGGGGGAGGATACGCAGTATTTT
CDR3aa: CASSDKAGEDTQYF

v_gene: TRBV11-2
d_gene: -
j_gene: TRBJ2-7
abundance: few
CDR3nt: TGTGCCAGCAGCGTCGCGGCGGGATTATACTACGAGCAGTACTTC
CDR3aa: CASSVAAGLYYEQYF

v_gene: TRBV28
d_gene: -
j_gene: TRBJ1-6
abundance: -
CDR3nt: TGTGCCAGCAGTTTACGGGTAGGCGGGATAATAAATTCACCCCTCCACTTT
CDR3aa: CASSLRVGGIINSPLHF